One T cell receptor beta chain is described in this entry. Its target is unknown. The data were taken from a study of blood T cells in healthy people across ages. Germline CDR1 MNHEY, CDR2 SMNVEV (reference sequence). Trimming removed 4 bases at V and 0 bases at J, with 13 bases between. The CDR3 runs 16 residues. A second 7 to 11 cycle PCR used barcoded and J-beta primers. MiXCR, run by TCRdb on the 5' RACE reads, gives a single entry per CDR3 protein. The sample lists roughly 1,300,000 distinct CDR3 sequences; 55% to 75% were seen once. General study results and limits: PBMCs that were unsorted prevented a conclusive naive versus antigen-experienced comparison.

The study recruited healthy Caucasian donors from Russia who were aged about 6 to 95. Material for sequencing was blood. The genes are TRBV27 and TRBJ1-5; TRBD1 is a possible D gene (5 bases). The receptor was isolated from a man younger than 35 in good health. The CDR3 protein is CASSSRGGTSNQPQHF. The DNA of the CDR3 is TGTGCCAGCAGTTCCCGGGGCGGTACTAGCAATCAGCCCCAGCATTTT.